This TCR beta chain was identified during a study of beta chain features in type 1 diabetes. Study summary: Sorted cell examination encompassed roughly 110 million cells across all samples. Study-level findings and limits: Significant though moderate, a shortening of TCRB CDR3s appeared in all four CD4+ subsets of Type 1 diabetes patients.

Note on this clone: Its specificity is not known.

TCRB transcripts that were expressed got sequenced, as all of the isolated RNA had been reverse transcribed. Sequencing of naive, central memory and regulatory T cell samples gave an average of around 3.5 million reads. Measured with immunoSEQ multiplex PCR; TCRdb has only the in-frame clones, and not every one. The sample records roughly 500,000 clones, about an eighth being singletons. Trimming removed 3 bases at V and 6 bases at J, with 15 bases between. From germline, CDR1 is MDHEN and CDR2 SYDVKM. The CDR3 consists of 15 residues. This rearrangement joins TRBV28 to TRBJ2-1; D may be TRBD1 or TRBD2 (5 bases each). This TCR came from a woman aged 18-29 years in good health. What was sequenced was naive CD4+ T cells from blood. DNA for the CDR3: TGTGCCAGCAGTTTTCTCGGGACCACGAGCAATGAGCAGTTCTTC. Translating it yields CASSFLGTTSNEQFF.